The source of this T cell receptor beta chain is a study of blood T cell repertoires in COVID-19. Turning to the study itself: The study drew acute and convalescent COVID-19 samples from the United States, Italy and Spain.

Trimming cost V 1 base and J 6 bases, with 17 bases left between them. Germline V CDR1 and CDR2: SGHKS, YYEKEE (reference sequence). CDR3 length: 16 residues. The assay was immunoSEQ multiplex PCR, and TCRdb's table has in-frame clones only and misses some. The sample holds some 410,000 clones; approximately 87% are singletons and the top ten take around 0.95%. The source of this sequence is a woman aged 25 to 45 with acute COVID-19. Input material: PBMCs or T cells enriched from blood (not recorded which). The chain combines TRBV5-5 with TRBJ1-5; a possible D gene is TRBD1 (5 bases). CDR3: CASSLLGGGALQPQHF. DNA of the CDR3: TGTGCCAGCAGCTTGTTAGGTGGAGGGGCTCTTCAGCCCCAGCATTTT.